The TCR beta chain under discussion was sequenced for a study of cytomegalovirus exposure and HLA in healthy donors. On the study more broadly: Among the roughly 370 genotyped donors, 70% to 90% were placed in the Caucasian-associated ancestry cluster.

About this clone: Its target is not known.

The primer mix had 60 Vbeta and 13 Jbeta primers. Data came from immunoSEQ multiplex PCR; TCRdb stores just in-frame clones and leaves some out. The sample holds around 97,000 clones, more than 75% seen once. Study-level points and caveats: Among the sequence variants, a highly shared cluster was likely an artifact of sequencing. In an earlier analysis, in some 500 donors, most V segments appeared productive either ~90% or ~30% of the time. Some segments of the V type, notably TRBV6-2 and TRBV6-3, were excluded as indistinguishable.

V lost 0 bases and J 7 bases, leaving 15 bases between the germline ends. This CDR3 is built from 15 residues. CDR1 LGHNA and CDR2 YNFKEQ come from the germline V gene. The material sequenced was PBMCs. The chain recombines TRBV4-2 with TRBJ1-1; no clear D gene. The origin of this receptor is a woman younger than 35 in good health and CMV-seropositive. CDR3 in DNA: TGTGCCAGCAGCCAAGATAGATGGGCACCAATTGAAGCTTTCTTT. It translates to CASSQDRWAPIEAFF.